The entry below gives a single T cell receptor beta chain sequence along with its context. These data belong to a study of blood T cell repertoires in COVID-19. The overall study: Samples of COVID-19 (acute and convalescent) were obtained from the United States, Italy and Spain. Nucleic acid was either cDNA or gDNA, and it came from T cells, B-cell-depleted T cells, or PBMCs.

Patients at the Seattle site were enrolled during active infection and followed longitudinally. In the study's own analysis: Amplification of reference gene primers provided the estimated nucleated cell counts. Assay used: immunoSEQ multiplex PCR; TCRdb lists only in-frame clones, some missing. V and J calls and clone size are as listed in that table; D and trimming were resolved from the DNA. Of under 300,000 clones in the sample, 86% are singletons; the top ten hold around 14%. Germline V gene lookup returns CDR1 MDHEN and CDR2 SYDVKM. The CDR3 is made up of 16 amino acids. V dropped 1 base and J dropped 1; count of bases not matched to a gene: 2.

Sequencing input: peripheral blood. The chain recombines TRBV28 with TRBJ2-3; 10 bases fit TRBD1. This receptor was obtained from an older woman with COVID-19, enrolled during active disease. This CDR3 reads CASSLFGTGGTDTQYF. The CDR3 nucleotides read TGTGCCAGCAGTTTATTCGGGACAGGGGGCACAGATACGCAGTATTTT.